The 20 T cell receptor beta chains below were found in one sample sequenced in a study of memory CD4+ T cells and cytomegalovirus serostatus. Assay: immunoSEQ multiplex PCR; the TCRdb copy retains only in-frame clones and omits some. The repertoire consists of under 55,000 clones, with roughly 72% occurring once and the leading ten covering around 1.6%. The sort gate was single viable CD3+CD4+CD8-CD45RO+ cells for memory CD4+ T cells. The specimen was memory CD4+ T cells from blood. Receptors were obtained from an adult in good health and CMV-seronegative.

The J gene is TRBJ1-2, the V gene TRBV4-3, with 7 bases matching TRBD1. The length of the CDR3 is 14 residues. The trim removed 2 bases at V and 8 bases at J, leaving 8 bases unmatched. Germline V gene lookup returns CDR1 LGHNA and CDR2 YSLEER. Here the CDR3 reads CASSQLEGAKGYTF. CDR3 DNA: TGCGCCAGCAGCCAATTGGAGGGGGCGAAAGGCTACACCTTC.

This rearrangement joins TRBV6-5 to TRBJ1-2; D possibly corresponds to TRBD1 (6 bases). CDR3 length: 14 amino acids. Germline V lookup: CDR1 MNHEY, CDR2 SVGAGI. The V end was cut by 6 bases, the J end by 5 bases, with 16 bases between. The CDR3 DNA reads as TGTGCCAGCAGCCGCGATACAGGGTCGTATGGCTACACCTTC. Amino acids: CASSRDTGSYGYTF.

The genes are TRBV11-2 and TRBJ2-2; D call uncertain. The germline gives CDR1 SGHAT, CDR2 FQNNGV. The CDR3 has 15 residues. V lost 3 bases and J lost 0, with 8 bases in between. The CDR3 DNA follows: TGTGCCAGCAGCTTCCCTGCAGCGAACACCGGGGAGCTGTTTTTT. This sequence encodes CASSFPAANTGELFF.

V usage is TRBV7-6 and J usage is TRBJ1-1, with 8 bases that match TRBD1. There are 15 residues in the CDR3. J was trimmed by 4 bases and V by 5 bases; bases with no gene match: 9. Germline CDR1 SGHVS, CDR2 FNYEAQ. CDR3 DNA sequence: TGTGCCAGCAGCCCGGGGACAGGCAGTGGCACTGAAGCTTTCTTT. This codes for CASSPGTGSGTEAFF.

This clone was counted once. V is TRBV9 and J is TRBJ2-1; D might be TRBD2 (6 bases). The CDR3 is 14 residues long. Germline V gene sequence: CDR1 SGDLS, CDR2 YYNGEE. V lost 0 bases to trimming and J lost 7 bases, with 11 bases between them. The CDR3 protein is CASSVGASDNEQFF. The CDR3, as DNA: TGTGCCAGCAGCGTAGGTGCTAGCGATAATGAGCAGTTCTTC.

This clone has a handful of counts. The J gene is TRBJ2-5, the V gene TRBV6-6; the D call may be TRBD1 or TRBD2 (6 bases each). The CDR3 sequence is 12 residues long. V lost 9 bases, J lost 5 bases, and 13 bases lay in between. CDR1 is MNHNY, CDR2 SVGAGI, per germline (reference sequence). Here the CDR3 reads CASNTGRETQYF. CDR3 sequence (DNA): TGTGCCAGTAACACAGGGAGGGAGACCCAGTACTTC.

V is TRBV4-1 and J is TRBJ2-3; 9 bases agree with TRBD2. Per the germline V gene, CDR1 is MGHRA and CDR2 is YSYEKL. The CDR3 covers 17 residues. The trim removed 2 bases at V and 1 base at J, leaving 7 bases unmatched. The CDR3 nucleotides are TGCGCCAGCAGCCAACCTTATTTAGCGGGGGGCACAGATACGCAGTATTTT. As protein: CASSQPYLAGGTDTQYF.

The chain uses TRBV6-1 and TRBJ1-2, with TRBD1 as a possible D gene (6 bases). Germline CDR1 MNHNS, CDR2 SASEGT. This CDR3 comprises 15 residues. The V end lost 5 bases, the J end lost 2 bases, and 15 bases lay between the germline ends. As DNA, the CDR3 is TGTGCCAGCAGTTCTCGGGACACCCCAAACTATGGCTACACCTTC. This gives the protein CASSSRDTPNYGYTF.

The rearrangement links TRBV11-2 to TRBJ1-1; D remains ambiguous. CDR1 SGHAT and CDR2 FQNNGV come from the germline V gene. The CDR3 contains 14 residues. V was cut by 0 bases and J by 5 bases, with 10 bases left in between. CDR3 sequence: CASSLERGGTEAFF. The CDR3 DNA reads TGTGCCAGCAGCTTAGAACGGGGTGGAACTGAAGCTTTCTTT.

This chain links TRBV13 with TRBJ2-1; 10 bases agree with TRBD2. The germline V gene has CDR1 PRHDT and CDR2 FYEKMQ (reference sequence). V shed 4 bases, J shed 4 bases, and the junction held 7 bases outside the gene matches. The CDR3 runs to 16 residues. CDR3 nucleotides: TGTGCCAGCAGCTCAGAGCGGGAGGGCCGTTACAATGAGCAGTTCTTC. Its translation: CASSSEREGRYNEQFF.

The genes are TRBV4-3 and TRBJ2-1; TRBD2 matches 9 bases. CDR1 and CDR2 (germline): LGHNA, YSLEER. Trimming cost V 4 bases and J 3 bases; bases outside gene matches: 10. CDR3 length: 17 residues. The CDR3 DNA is TGCGCCAGCAGCCCGGACTGGGGCGGGAGGGTCTACAATGAGCAGTTCTTC. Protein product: CASSPDWGGRVYNEQFF.

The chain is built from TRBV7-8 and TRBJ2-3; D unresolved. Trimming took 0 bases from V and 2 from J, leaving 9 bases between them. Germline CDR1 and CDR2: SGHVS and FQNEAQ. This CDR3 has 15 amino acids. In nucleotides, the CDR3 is TGTGCCAGCAGCTTAGCGAACAGTCTCACAGATACGCAGTATTTT. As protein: CASSLANSLTDTQYF.

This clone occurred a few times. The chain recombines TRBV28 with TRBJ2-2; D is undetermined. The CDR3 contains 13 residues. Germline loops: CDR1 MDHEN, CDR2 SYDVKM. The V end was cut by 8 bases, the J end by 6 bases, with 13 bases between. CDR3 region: CASGMRFSGELFF. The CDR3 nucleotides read TGTGCCAGCGGGATGAGGTTTTCCGGGGAGCTGTTTTTT.

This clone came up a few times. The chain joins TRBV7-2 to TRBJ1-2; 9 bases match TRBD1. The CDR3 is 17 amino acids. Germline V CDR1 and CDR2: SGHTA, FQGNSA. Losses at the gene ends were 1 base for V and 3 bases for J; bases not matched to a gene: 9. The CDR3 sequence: CASSLGLTGGAHYGYTF. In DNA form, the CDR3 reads TGTGCCAGCAGCTTAGGACTAACAGGGGGCGCCCACTATGGCTACACCTTC.

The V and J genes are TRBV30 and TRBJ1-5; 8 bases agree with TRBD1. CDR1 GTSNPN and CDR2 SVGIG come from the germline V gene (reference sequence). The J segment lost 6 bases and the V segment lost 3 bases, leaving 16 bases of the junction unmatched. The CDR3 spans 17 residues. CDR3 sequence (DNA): TGTGCCTGGAGCCAATTTATGGGACAGGTAATAGGTCAGCCCCAGCATTTT. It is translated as CAWSQFMGQVIGQPQHF.

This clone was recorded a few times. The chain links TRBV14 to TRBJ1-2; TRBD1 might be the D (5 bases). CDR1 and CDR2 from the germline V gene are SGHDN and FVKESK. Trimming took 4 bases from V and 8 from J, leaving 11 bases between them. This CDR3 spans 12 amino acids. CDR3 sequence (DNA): TGTGCCAGCAGCCCCGTACAGGTGGGCTACACCTTC. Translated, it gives CASSPVQVGYTF.

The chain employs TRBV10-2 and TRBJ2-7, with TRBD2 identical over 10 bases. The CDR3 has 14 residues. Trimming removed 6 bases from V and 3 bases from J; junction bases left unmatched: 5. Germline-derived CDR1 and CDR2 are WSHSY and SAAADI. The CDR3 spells CASSALAGNYEQYF. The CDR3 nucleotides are TGCGCCAGCAGCGCACTAGCGGGAAACTACGAGCAGTACTTC.

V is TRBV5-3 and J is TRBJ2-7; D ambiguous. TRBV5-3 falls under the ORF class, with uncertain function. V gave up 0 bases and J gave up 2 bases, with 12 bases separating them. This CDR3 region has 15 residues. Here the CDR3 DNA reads TGTGCCAGAAGCTTGGGAGTTGTCAGCCCCTACGAGCAGTACTTC. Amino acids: CARSLGVVSPYEQYF.

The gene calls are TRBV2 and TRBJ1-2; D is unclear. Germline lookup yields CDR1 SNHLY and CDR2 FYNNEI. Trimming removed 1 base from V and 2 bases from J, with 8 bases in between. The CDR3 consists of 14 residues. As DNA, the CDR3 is TGTGCCAGCAGTGAAGGAGGTCAGAACTATGGCTACACCTTC. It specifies CASSEGGQNYGYTF.

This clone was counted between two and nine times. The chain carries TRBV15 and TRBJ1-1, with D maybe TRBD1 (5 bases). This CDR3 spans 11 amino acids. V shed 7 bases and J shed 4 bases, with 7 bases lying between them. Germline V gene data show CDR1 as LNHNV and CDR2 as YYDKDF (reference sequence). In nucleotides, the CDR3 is TGTGCCACCACCCAGGGCACTGAAGCTTTCTTT. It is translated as CATTQGTEAFF.